Described below is a single TCR beta chain sequence and its context. The data were taken from a study of blood T cells in healthy people across ages. The V gene's germline CDR1 is SGHTA and CDR2 FQGNSA. The CDR3 is 16 amino acids. V dropped 2 bases and J dropped 5 bases, with 17 bases sitting between them. The authors ran a second PCR of about 6 to 11 cycles using a sample-barcoded 5' primer and a J-beta primer mix. TCRdb recomputed calls from the 5' RACE reads with MiXCR, one row per CDR3 protein. The table lists about 1.4 million distinct CDR3 sequences, approximately 59% of them singletons, with over 5.5% in the top ten.

The receptor was derived from a man aged 18 to 30 in good health. Sequenced sample: blood. The V call is TRBV7-2, the J call TRBJ2-3; a possible D gene is TRBD1 (6 bases). The chain's CDR3 is CASSLLARGSGDTQYF. In nucleotides, the CDR3 is TGTGCCAGCAGCTTATTGGCCAGGGGCAGTGGAGATACGCAGTATTTT.